The 23 T cell receptor beta chains given below trace back to one sample, sequenced in a study of cytomegalovirus exposure and HLA in healthy donors (TCRdb year 2017). Library prep was done by the immunoSEQ multiplex PCR assay. The multiplex PCR relied on a mix of 60 forward primers for TCR Vbeta segments and 13 reverse primers for TCR Jbeta segments. In its TCRdb copy, this immuneACCESS table keeps in-frame sequences only and misses some clones. Where compared with another copy, unresolved V genes explain less than half of these, and the others have no known cause. This sample comprises about 140,000 clones, approximately 87% of them detected only once. The ten most abundant clones make up about 1.5% of the sample. The sequencing sample was made of PBMCs. The receptors stem from a man aged 35 to 55 in good health and CMV-seronegative.

This clone was seen a few times. A read error may account for a junction end that differs from germline. The chain couples TRBV6-1 to TRBJ2-3; 7 nucleotides align to TRBD1. CDR1 MNHNS and CDR2 SASEGT come from the germline V gene. The CDR3 contains 13 residues. The CDR3, as DNA: TGTGCCAGCAGTTCCTCTCGGACAGGTACGCAGTATTTT. Its translation: CASSSSRTGTQYF.

CDR3 in DNA: TGTGCCAGCAGCCCCCATACTAGAAATGAGCAGTTCTTC. Translated, it gives CASSPHTRNEQFF. The chain couples TRBV25-1 to TRBJ2-1, with D tentatively TRBD2 (5 bases). The CDR3 totals 13 residues. Germline assignment: CDR1 MGHDK and CDR2 SYGVNS. Trimming took off 6 bases at V and 7 bases at J, with 13 bases between the two ends.

CDR3: CASSQGQAGNTIYF. For the CDR3, the DNA is TGTGCCAGCAGCCAGGGACAGGCTGGAAACACCATATATTTT. This chain connects TRBV7-8 to TRBJ1-3, with 8 nucleotides matching TRBD1. CDR1 SGHVS and CDR2 FQNEAQ come from the germline V gene. Trimming at V came to 5 bases and at J to 2 bases, leaving 2 bases not matched to a gene. The CDR3 spans 14 residues. The full variable domain, with the rest looked up from reference TRBV7-8 and TRBJ1-3, is GAGVSQSPRYKVAKRGQDVALRCDPISGHVSLFWYQQALGQGPEFLTYFQNEAQLDKSGLPSDRFFAERPEGSVSTLKIQRTQQEDSAVYLCASSQGQAGNTIYFGEGSWLTVV.

V usage is TRBV5-1 and J usage is TRBJ2-3, with 9 bases fitting TRBD1. CDR3 length: 14 amino acids. CDR1 SGHRS and CDR2 YFSETQ come from the germline V gene. J lost 6 bases, V lost 4 bases, and 6 bases had no gene match. CDR3 bases: TGCGCCAGCAGCGTGGGACAGGGAATGGATACGCAGTATTTT. This gives the protein CASSVGQGMDTQYF.

V is TRBV6-5 and J is TRBJ1-2; D is ambiguous. CDR1 and CDR2 from the germline V gene are MNHEY and SVGAGI. There are 13 residues in the CDR3. V was clipped by 7 bases and J by 6 bases, with 15 bases between them. The CDR3 coding sequence is TGTGCCAGCACCTACGGGGAGGGCGATGGCTACACCTTC. Its protein is CASTYGEGDGYTF.

V and J are TRBV7-2 and TRBJ1-6; TRBD1 agrees at 7 bases. The germline gives CDR1 SGHTA, CDR2 FQGNSA. The CDR3 contains 14 residues. V trimming: 8 bases; J trimming: 3 bases; junction bases outside the gene matches: 4. CDR3 sequence: CASCRTGYNSPLHF. DNA for the CDR3: TGTGCCAGCTGCAGGACAGGCTATAATTCACCCCTCCACTTT. The whole variable domain, remainder taken from reference TRBV7-2 and TRBJ1-6, is GAGVSQSPSNKVTEKGKDVELRCDPISGHTALYWYRQSLGQGLEFLIYFQGNSAPDKSGLPSDRFSAERTGGSVSTLTIQRTQQEDSAVYLCASCRTGYNSPLHFGNGTRLTVT.

The J gene is TRBJ2-1, the V gene TRBV18, with 10 positions matching TRBD1. Looked up from germline, CDR1 is KGHSH and CDR2 is LQKENI. This CDR3 has 14 residues. V trimming: 4 bases; J trimming: 14 bases; junction bases outside the gene matches: 11. For the CDR3, the DNA is TGTGCCAGCTCACAAGAAAAATTGACAGGGGGCAAGTTCTTC. It is translated as CASSQEKLTGGKFF. Using reference TRBV18 and TRBJ2-1 for the parts outside the CDR3, the full variable domain is NAGVMQNPRHLVRRRGQEARLRCSPMKGHSHVYWYRQLPEEGLKFMVYLQKENIIDESGMPKERFSAEFPKEGPSILRIQQVVRGDSAAYFCASSQEKLTGGKFFGPGTRLTVL.

The V and J genes are TRBV4-1 and TRBJ2-7; TRBD2 aligns across 8 bases. The CDR3 is 16 residues long. V gave up 3 bases and J gave up 0 bases; unmatched junction bases: 7. Germline V CDR1 and CDR2: MGHRA, YSYEKL. The CDR3, as DNA: TGCGCCAGCAGCCAGGGCCTAGCGGGCAGCTCCTACGAGCAGTACTTC. Translated, it gives CASSQGLAGSSYEQYF.

This chain joins TRBV27 and TRBJ2-2; no reliable D call. CDR3 length: 13 amino acids. The germline V gene has CDR1 MNHEY and CDR2 SMNVEV (reference sequence). The V and J ends lost 3 bases and 4 bases respectively, with 6 bases between them. The CDR3, as DNA: TGTGCCAGCAGTTTTGGCCCCACCGGGGAGCTGTTTTTT. This encodes CASSFGPTGELFF.

The chain employs TRBV15 and TRBJ2-3, with no clear D. The CDR3 has 11 residues. Germline V gene lookup returns CDR1 LNHNV and CDR2 YYDKDF (reference sequence). The germline V and J ends were trimmed by 4 bases and 9 bases, with 8 bases remaining between them. The CDR3 reads CATSTSGTQYF. Here the CDR3 DNA reads TGTGCCACCAGCACCTCCGGGACGCAGTATTTT.

The chain employs TRBV29-1 and TRBJ1-1, with 7 bases aligning to TRBD1. After removal of 3 bases from V and 0 bases from J, the junction contained 4 bases not matched to a gene. This CDR3 is built from 14 residues. CDR1 is SQVTM and CDR2 is ANQGSEA in the germline V gene. The CDR3 DNA follows: TGCAGCGTTGATAGGACAGGTTTGAACACTGAAGCTTTCTTT. Amino acid sequence: CSVDRTGLNTEAFF.

In its sample, this clone was seen a few times. The V and J genes are TRBV29-1 and TRBJ2-2; D perhaps matches TRBD2 (7 bases). The CDR3 has 12 amino acids. Per the germline V gene, CDR1 is SQVTM and CDR2 is ANQGSEA. DNA of the CDR3: TGCGGGGGGGGCAAGTGGGCCGGGGAGCTGTTTTTT. This sequence encodes CGGGKWAGELFF.

The chain couples TRBV25-1 to TRBJ2-4; 10 nucleotides agree with TRBD1. CDR1 MGHDK and CDR2 SYGVNS come from the germline V gene. Losses at the gene ends were 5 bases for V and 0 bases for J; bases not matched to a gene: 7. The CDR3 is 17 residues long. The CDR3 here is CASSSPGTGEAKNIQYF. The CDR3 DNA is TGTGCCAGCAGTAGCCCAGGGACAGGGGAAGCCAAAAACATTCAGTACTTC.

V usage is TRBV2 and J usage is TRBJ2-7; D gene ambiguous. The germline V gene encodes CDR1 SNHLY and CDR2 FYNNEI. Trimming took 6 bases from V and 1 from J, leaving 7 bases between them. The CDR3 consists of 12 residues. The chain's CDR3 is CASSRNSYEQYF. The CDR3 nucleotides are TGTGCCAGCAGCCGTAATTCCTACGAGCAGTACTTC.

The V call is TRBV6-1, the J call TRBJ2-7; the D gene is possibly TRBD1 (6 bases). V lost 4 bases, J lost 2 bases, and 12 bases lay in between. The CDR3 has 14 residues. The germline V gene encodes CDR1 MNHNS and CDR2 SASEGT. This CDR3 is CASSVWDTPYEQYF. The CDR3 coding sequence is TGTGCCAGCAGTGTCTGGGACACCCCCTACGAGCAGTACTTC.

DNA of the CDR3: TGTGCCAGCAGTTTATCGTATACGTCGGAGACGCAGTATTTT. Amino acid sequence: CASSLSYTSETQYF. This chain uses TRBV27 with TRBJ2-3, with no clear D. Germline-derived CDR1 and CDR2 are MNHEY and SMNVEV (reference sequence). V was pared by 0 bases and J by 9 bases, with 13 bases between. This CDR3 has 14 residues.

J is TRBJ1-5 and V is TRBV6-1, with D hard to call. The CDR3 spans 12 residues. The germline V gene has CDR1 MNHNS and CDR2 SASEGT. The V and J ends lost 5 bases and 4 bases respectively, with 6 bases between them. DNA of the CDR3: TGTGCCAGCAGTCGAGGAAATCAGCCCCAGCATTTT. Translated, it gives CASSRGNQPQHF.

V gene TRBV5-1 combines with J gene TRBJ2-7, with TRBD2 matching over 9 bases. In germline, CDR1 is SGHRS, CDR2 YFSETQ. V trimming: 3 bases; J trimming: 2 bases; junction bases outside the gene matches: 3. This CDR3 spans 14 amino acids. CDR3: CASSSGLAAYEQYF. In DNA form, the CDR3 reads TGCGCCAGCAGCTCGGGACTAGCTGCCTACGAGCAGTACTTC.

The chain joins TRBV7-2 to TRBJ1-2, with 9 positions matching TRBD1. V trimming: 6 bases; J trimming: 5 bases; junction bases outside the gene matches: 7. The CDR3 length is 14 residues. Germline V gene lookup returns CDR1 SGHTA and CDR2 FQGNSA. The CDR3 loop is CASRPGTGKYGYTF. The CDR3, as DNA: TGTGCCAGCAGACCTGGGACAGGGAAGTATGGCTACACCTTC. The variable domain in full, completed from reference TRBV7-2 and TRBJ1-2, reads GAGVSQSPSNKVTEKGKDVELRCDPISGHTALYWYRQSLGQGLEFLIYFQGNSAPDKSGLPSDRFSAERTGGSVSTLTIQRTQQEDSAVYLCASRPGTGKYGYTFGSGTRLTVV.

The V and J genes are TRBV27 and TRBJ2-7; D is possibly TRBD2 (7 bases). Trimming removed 5 bases at V and 3 bases at J, with 17 bases between. Germline CDR1 MNHEY, CDR2 SMNVEV (reference sequence). The CDR3 is 15 amino acids. The CDR3 here is CASSTSTGTNYEQYF. CDR3 bases: TGTGCCAGCAGTACCTCTACAGGGACTAACTACGAGCAGTACTTC.

The chain joins TRBV6-6 to TRBJ1-5; D is perhaps TRBD1 (6 bases). Germline V CDR1 and CDR2: MNHNY, SVGAGI (reference sequence). The CDR3 runs 15 residues. The V and J ends lost 4 bases and 7 bases respectively, with 17 bases between them. The CDR3 loop reads CASSSEMGAWQPQHF. For the CDR3, the DNA is TGTGCCAGCAGTTCTGAGATGGGGGCTTGGCAGCCCCAGCATTTT.

The rearrangement uses TRBV18 and TRBJ1-2; the match to TRBD1 covers 12 bases. The CDR3 sequence is 19 residues long. The trim removed 0 bases at V and 4 bases at J, leaving 12 bases unmatched. The germline V gene has CDR1 KGHSH and CDR2 LQKENI. CDR3 residues: CASSPPFSGTGGSFYGYTF. The DNA of the CDR3 is TGTGCCAGCTCACCACCTTTTTCCGGGACAGGGGGCTCCTTCTATGGCTACACCTTC. Drawing the rest from reference TRBV18 and TRBJ1-2, the complete variable domain is NAGVMQNPRHLVRRRGQEARLRCSPMKGHSHVYWYRQLPEEGLKFMVYLQKENIIDESGMPKERFSAEFPKEGPSILRIQQVVRGDSAAYFCASSPPFSGTGGSFYGYTFGSGTRLTVV.

This clone was found once. The rearrangement uses TRBV9 and TRBJ2-3; TRBD1 matches 7 bases. Germline CDR1 SGDLS, CDR2 YYNGEE. The CDR3 totals 15 residues. V lost 0 bases, J lost 0 bases, and 1 base stayed unmatched. The CDR3 DNA is TGTGCCAGCAGCGTAGGGGGACAGAGCACAGATACGCAGTATTTT. Protein: CASSVGGQSTDTQYF.